This passage covers 18 T cell receptor beta chains from one sample sequenced in a study of cytomegalovirus exposure and HLA in healthy donors. The primer mix had 60 Vbeta and 13 Jbeta primers. The table came from immunoSEQ multiplex PCR; TCRdb's copy has only in-frame clones and leaves some out. Among 60,000 or so clones, about 80% were seen once, and the ten largest hold 1.5% to 2%. The sequenced material came from PBMCs. The receptors were sampled from a man aged 35-49 years in good health and CMV-seronegative.

The chain joins TRBV2 to TRBJ1-1; the D gene is possibly TRBD1 (6 bases). Germline CDR1 and CDR2: SNHLY and FYNNEI. V was cut by 1 base and J by 0 bases, with 9 bases left in between. The CDR3 has 15 residues. The chain's CDR3 is CASSEDGQLNTEAFF. The CDR3 region has the DNA TGTGCCAGCAGTGAAGATGGACAGTTGAACACTGAAGCTTTCTTT.

This clone was observed a few times. The chain has TRBV4-1 and TRBJ1-1; weak D call: TRBD1 (5 bases). The CDR3 consists of 14 residues. Trimming removed 2 bases at V and 5 bases at J, with 12 bases between. Germline CDR1 reads MGHRA; CDR2 reads YSYEKL. The CDR3 region is CASSQRGGGTEAFF. CDR3 in DNA: TGCGCCAGCAGCCAACGGGGCGGAGGGACTGAAGCTTTCTTT.

J is TRBJ1-2 and V is TRBV27; no clear D. V was shortened by 4 bases and J by 2 bases, with 8 bases between the two germline ends. The CDR3 extends over 13 amino acids. Germline loops: CDR1 MNHEY, CDR2 SMNVEV (reference sequence). The CDR3 DNA is TGTGCCAGCAGTTCTGACGGGAACTATGGCTACACCTTC. This translates into CASSSDGNYGYTF.

V is TRBV27 and J is TRBJ2-1, with 9 bases fitting TRBD2. The CDR3 consists of 15 residues. Per germline, CDR1 MNHEY and CDR2 SMNVEV (reference sequence). V shed 2 bases, J shed 4 bases, and the junction held 3 bases outside the gene matches. The CDR3 DNA follows: TGTGCCAGCAGTTTAAGCGGGGGGTTTTACAATGAGCAGTTCTTC. Protein: CASSLSGGFYNEQFF.

The chain joins TRBV27 to TRBJ2-6; D is undetermined. The germline V gene has CDR1 MNHEY and CDR2 SMNVEV (reference sequence). V lost 2 bases, J lost 2 bases, and 10 bases lay in between. This CDR3 is 16 amino acids long. This CDR3 is CASSLTRRAGANVLTF. CDR3 in DNA: TGTGCCAGCAGTTTAACTCGCCGAGCTGGGGCCAACGTCCTGACTTTC. Together with reference TRBV27 and TRBJ2-6, the CDR3 gives the full variable domain: EAQVTQNPRYLITVTGKKLTVTCSQNMNHEYMSWYRQDPGLGLRQIYYSMNVEVTDKGDVPEGYKVSRKEKRNFPLILESPSPNQTSLYFCASSLTRRAGANVLTFGAGSRLTVL.

This clone was counted only a few times. This chain links TRBV5-4 with TRBJ2-1; 12 bases fit TRBD2. The CDR3 length is 15 residues. In germline, CDR1 is SGHNT, CDR2 YYREEE (reference sequence). J was trimmed by 8 bases and V by 4 bases; bases with no gene match: 7. CDR3 amino acids: CASSPTSGGPYEQFF. DNA for the CDR3: TGTGCCAGCAGCCCCACTAGCGGGGGGCCCTATGAGCAGTTCTTC.

V gene TRBV9 combines with J gene TRBJ2-5; 7 bases are a match to TRBD2. The CDR3 sequence is 15 residues long. V was clipped by 4 bases and J by 4 bases; unmatched bases: 10. The germline V gene encodes CDR1 SGDLS and CDR2 YYNGEE. Here the CDR3 reads CASSPNAGVRETQYF. In DNA, the CDR3 is TGTGCCAGCAGCCCAAACGCGGGGGTCCGAGAGACCCAGTACTTC.

This chain joins TRBV5-1 and TRBJ2-1, with 7 bases identical to TRBD2. After removal of 2 bases from V and 3 bases from J, the junction contained 8 bases not matched to a gene. CDR1 and CDR2 (germline): SGHRS, YFSETQ. The CDR3 runs to 16 residues. CDR3 nucleotide sequence: TGCGCCAGCAGCTTCAATCGACTAGCACACTACAATGAGCAGTTCTTC. It encodes CASSFNRLAHYNEQFF.

This chain uses TRBV7-9 with TRBJ1-1; D gene ambiguous. The V gene's germline CDR1 is SEHNR and CDR2 FQNEAQ (reference sequence). The CDR3 has 13 amino acids. With 4 bases removed from V and 3 bases from J, the gap between germline ends came to 9 bases. The CDR3 loop reads CASSWRLDTEAFF. The CDR3 DNA is TGTGCCAGCAGCTGGAGACTGGACACTGAAGCTTTCTTT. The whole variable domain, remainder taken from reference TRBV7-9 and TRBJ1-1, is DTGVSQNPRHKITKRGQNVTFRCDPISEHNRLYWYRQTLGQGPEFLTYFQNEAQLEKSRLLSDRFSAERPKGSFSTLEIQRTEQGDSAMYLCASSWRLDTEAFFGQGTRLTVV.

The rearrangement joins TRBV5-1 to TRBJ2-3; D is undetermined. Germline V lookup: CDR1 SGHRS, CDR2 YFSETQ. V was trimmed by 0 bases and J by 4 bases, leaving 9 bases between them. The CDR3 covers 14 residues. The CDR3 region is CASSLDRSADTQYF. CDR3 DNA: TGCGCCAGCAGCTTGGATCGGTCGGCAGATACGCAGTATTTT.

The V and J genes are TRBV28 and TRBJ2-2; D not certain. V was shortened by 1 base and J by 8 bases, with 14 bases between the two germline ends. CDR3 length: 15 residues. Germline loops: CDR1 MDHEN, CDR2 SYDVKM. This chain's CDR3 is CASSLLSQTEGELFF. The DNA of the CDR3 is TGTGCCAGCAGTTTATTGTCCCAGACGGAGGGGGAGCTGTTTTTT. Looking up the rest from reference TRBV28 and TRBJ2-2 gives the full variable domain: DVKVTQSSRYLVKRTGEKVFLECVQDMDHENMFWYRQDPGLGLRLIYFSYDVKMKEKGDIPEGYSVSREKKERFSLILESASTNQTSMYLCASSLLSQTEGELFFGEGSRLTVL.

The V call is TRBV10-3, the J call TRBJ1-1; a possible D gene is TRBD1 (5 bases). The V end lost 7 bases, the J end lost 1 base, and 13 bases lay between the germline ends. Germline loops: CDR1 ENHRY, CDR2 SYGVKD. The CDR3 loop spans 14 amino acids. CDR3 in DNA: TGTGCCATCACTGCGGGACGACAGAACACTGAAGCTTTCTTT. This translates into CAITAGRQNTEAFF.

The chain joins TRBV30 to TRBJ1-2, with unresolved D. This CDR3 contains 14 residues. Germline V gene lookup returns CDR1 GTSNPN and CDR2 SVGIG (reference sequence). V was shortened by 0 bases and J by 4 bases, with 12 bases between the two germline ends. Here the CDR3 reads CAWSVVEVGYGYTF. CDR3 nucleotide sequence: TGTGCCTGGAGTGTTGTAGAGGTTGGCTATGGCTACACCTTC.

Notes on this clone: This specimen includes other DNA sequences encoding the same CDR3. The rearrangement links TRBV6-5 to TRBJ1-6, with D hard to call. The CDR3 has 15 amino acids. V was clipped by 0 bases and J by 6 bases, with 9 bases between them. Germline loops: CDR1 MNHEY, CDR2 SVGAGI. CDR3: CASSYSSGSNSPLHF. The CDR3 coding sequence is TGTGCCAGCAGTTACTCGTCAGGATCTAATTCACCCCTCCACTTT.

This chain links TRBV10-3 with TRBJ1-4; no clear D gene. V lost 2 bases to trimming and J lost 7 bases, with 20 bases between them. This CDR3 is 17 amino acids long. Germline loops: CDR1 ENHRY, CDR2 SYGVKD. As DNA, the CDR3 is TGTGCCATCAGTGAGACGGGAGCGCGGAAAGGGAGTGAAAAACTGTTTTTT. This encodes CAISETGARKGSEKLFF.

This clone has just a few counts. J is TRBJ2-7 and V is TRBV6-5, with 7 bases fitting TRBD1. Germline lookup yields CDR1 MNHEY and CDR2 SVGAGI. V gave up 6 bases and J gave up 0 bases; unmatched junction bases: 5. The CDR3 runs to 14 residues. Here the CDR3 DNA reads TGTGCCAGCAGGGCCGGGACAGCCTCCTACGAGCAGTACGTC. This gives the protein CASRAGTASYEQYV.

The genes are TRBV7-9 and TRBJ2-5; 10 bases fit TRBD1. The V and J ends lost 4 bases and 5 bases, in that order; junction bases with no gene match: 7. CDR1 SEHNR and CDR2 FQNEAQ come from the germline V gene (reference sequence). The CDR3 has 15 amino acids. CDR3 in amino acids: CASSSGDRGGETQYF. The CDR3 region has the DNA TGTGCCAGCAGCTCCGGGGACAGGGGAGGGGAGACCCAGTACTTC.

This chain connects TRBV4-1 to TRBJ1-2; D is uncertain. Trimming left V 0 bases short and J 5 bases short, with 10 bases between. This CDR3 is 14 amino acids long. Germline loops: CDR1 MGHRA, CDR2 YSYEKL. CDR3 nucleotide sequence: TGCGCCAGCAGCCAAGAGGGAGTTCGGTATGGCTACACCTTC. Translated, it gives CASSQEGVRYGYTF.